This T cell receptor beta chain was obtained from a study of cytomegalovirus exposure and HLA in healthy donors. Across the study: HLA-typed donors contributed approximately 86 million unique TCRs, which were held in an early data release. Study-wide results and caveats: Highest at DRB1 and lowest at HLA-C, TCR association rates differed among HLA loci in a later analysis.

Concerning this clone itself: Its antigen is unidentified.

CDR1 and CDR2 from the germline V gene are SNHLY and FYNNEI. The V end lost 4 bases, the J end lost 8 bases, and 15 bases lay between the germline ends. The CDR3 runs to 14 residues. The PCR ran on 60 Vbeta and 13 Jbeta primers. Authors' data handling: Approximately 11 million shared chains were among around 80 million unique TCR beta chains counted in a later analysis. Method: immunoSEQ multiplex PCR; TCRdb's copy keeps in-frame clones and lacks some. V, J and clone size derive from that table, while D and trimming were established from the DNA sequence. The data contain approximately 220,000 clones, just over 75% of them singletons.

The chain joins TRBV2 to TRBJ2-1; D ambiguous. Sample: PBMCs. The sequence was collected from a man in his late teens or twenties in good health and CMV-seronegative. This CDR3 is CASSGLIATDEQFF. CDR3 bases: TGTGCCAGCAGTGGACTCATAGCCACCGATGAGCAGTTCTTC.